This T cell receptor (beta chain) was found in a study of shared clonotypes between healthy human individuals. Sequenced by immunoSEQ multiplex PCR; TCRdb stores in-frame clones only, minus some. In the table there are more than 2 million clones, roughly 95% of which are singletons. The germline CDR1 and CDR2 sequences are SGHAT and FQNNGV. The CDR3 runs to 12 residues. Trimming took 6 bases from V and 0 from J, leaving 6 bases between them. Specimen: naive CD4+ T cells sorted from blood. Subset meaning: CD45RA+ positively selected. This chain joins TRBV11-2 and TRBJ2-7; unclear D gene. This sequence was found in a man between 18 and 29 years old in good health. CDR3 in DNA: TGTGCCAGCAGAGGCTACTCCTACGAGCAGTACTTC. This sequence encodes CASRGYSYEQYF.